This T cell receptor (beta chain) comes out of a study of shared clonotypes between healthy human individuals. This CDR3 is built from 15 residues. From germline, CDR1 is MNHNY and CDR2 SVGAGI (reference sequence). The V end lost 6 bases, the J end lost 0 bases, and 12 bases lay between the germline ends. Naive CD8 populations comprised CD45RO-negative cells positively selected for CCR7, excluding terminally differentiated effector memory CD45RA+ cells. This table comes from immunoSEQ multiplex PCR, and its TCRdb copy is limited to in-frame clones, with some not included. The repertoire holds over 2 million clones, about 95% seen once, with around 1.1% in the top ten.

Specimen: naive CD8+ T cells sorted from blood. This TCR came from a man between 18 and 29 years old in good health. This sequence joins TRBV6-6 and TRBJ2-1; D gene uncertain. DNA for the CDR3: TGTGCCAGCAGCCTCGACATTAGCTCCTACAATGAGCAGTTCTTC. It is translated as CASSLDISSYNEQFF.